Listed below are T cell receptor beta chains from one sample, sequenced in a study of T cells after yellow fever vaccination. Each CDR3 protein is one row after TCRdb ran MiXCR on the 5' RACE reads. The data contain hundreds of thousands of distinct CDR3 sequences, more than 8.5% of them singletons. The material sequenced was PBMCs, taken on the day of the first yellow fever vaccination. These receptors came from a man younger than 35 who received the YFV17D yellow fever vaccine. CDR3s leave out the opening cysteine and the closing phenylalanine or tryptophan. Fields, in order: J gene, V gene, CDR3 protein.

TRBJ2-3 | TRBV7-9 | ASIGTGIGDTQY
TRBJ2-1 | TRBV4-3 | ASSQDQGLYNEQF
TRBJ2-1 | TRBV12-3/TRBV12-4 | ASTLLQRASGASYNEQF
TRBJ1-4 | TRBV7-9 | ASSFPAQTTNEKLF
TRBJ1-1 | TRBV5-1 | ASSLEPIRVGEGTEAF
TRBJ2-3 | TRBV6-4 | AQTPRLAGGLNDGTQY
TRBJ2-6 | TRBV20-1 | SASTRVHSGANVLT
TRBJ1-1 | TRBV7-2 | ASSHGRRTEAF
TRBJ2-7 | TRBV7-2 | ASSYSGTVSYEQY
TRBJ1-6 | TRBV19 | ASTDDRGNQSPLH
TRBJ2-1 | TRBV20-1 | SANDLGGLSSYNEQF
TRBJ2-7 | TRBV18 | ASSPMGQGQSEQY
TRBJ1-1 | TRBV5-1 | ASSLEVRGEAF
TRBJ1-6 | TRBV6-1 | ASSTLEQGQFNSPLH
TRBJ2-5 | TRBV28 | ASSPILSMRMREETQY
TRBJ1-2 | TRBV10-3 | AISDLPQGANYGYT
TRBJ1-1 | TRBV7-3 | ASSPRYGTEAF
TRBJ2-3 | TRBV20-1 | SARDSGGAADTQY
TRBJ2-3 | TRBV29-1 | SGTFDGYNTQY
TRBJ2-3 | TRBV15 | ATSREPTDTQY
TRBJ2-1 | TRBV5-1 | ASSFSGAPVDEQF
TRBJ1-4 | TRBV20-1 | SARRERREKLF
TRBJ1-1 | TRBV5-1 | ASSPLAGGETEAF
TRBJ2-3 | TRBV7-9 | ASSPRLPGWGSDTQY
TRBJ2-4 | TRBV4-2 | ASSEGTTSSIAKNIQY
TRBJ2-1 | TRBV9 | ASSVAAGGDEQF
TRBJ1-1 | TRBV20-1 | SARNPGTGNTEAF
TRBJ1-2 | TRBV5-6 | ASSFGTGVNYGYT
TRBJ2-2 | TRBV12-3/TRBV12-4 | ASSLAGGHSNTGELF
TRBJ2-6 | TRBV24-1 | ATRGISGANVLT
TRBJ1-2 | TRBV5-1 | ASSSPGQGPYGYT
TRBJ2-1 | TRBV6-5 | ASSYITTVGLNEQF
TRBJ2-6 | TRBV7-9 | ASRRGQTSGANVLT
TRBJ2-7 | TRBV7-2 | ASSLRDTLCEQY
TRBJ2-6 | TRBV12-3/TRBV12-4 | ASSFAGRAGIFSGANVLT
TRBJ2-5 | TRBV6-2/TRBV6-3 | ASSSRRSSRFQETQY
TRBJ1-2 | TRBV20-1 | SATGRVDT
TRBJ2-5 | TRBV11-2 | ASSLGGRLAGGPGETQY
TRBJ1-3 | TRBV7-6 | ASSLGPGGRGSGNTIY
TRBJ2-1 | TRBV5-6 | ASSSTFRQF
TRBJ2-7 | TRBV5-1 | ASSIGGQGLSYEQY
TRBJ1-2 | TRBV5-1 | ASSLGNTGSNYGYT
TRBJ2-7 | TRBV2 | ASSVGWEQY
TRBJ1-2 | TRBV12-3/TRBV12-4 | ASSRESGGYT
TRBJ2-1 | TRBV15 | ATSTYRGSSYNEQF
TRBJ2-5 | TRBV4-3 | ASSQDQARGGGTQY
TRBJ1-6 | TRBV18 | ASSPSGGSGSPLH
TRBJ2-7 | TRBV18 | ASSTRDTYEQY
TRBJ2-1 | TRBV12-3/TRBV12-4 | ASSFGPAKYNEQF